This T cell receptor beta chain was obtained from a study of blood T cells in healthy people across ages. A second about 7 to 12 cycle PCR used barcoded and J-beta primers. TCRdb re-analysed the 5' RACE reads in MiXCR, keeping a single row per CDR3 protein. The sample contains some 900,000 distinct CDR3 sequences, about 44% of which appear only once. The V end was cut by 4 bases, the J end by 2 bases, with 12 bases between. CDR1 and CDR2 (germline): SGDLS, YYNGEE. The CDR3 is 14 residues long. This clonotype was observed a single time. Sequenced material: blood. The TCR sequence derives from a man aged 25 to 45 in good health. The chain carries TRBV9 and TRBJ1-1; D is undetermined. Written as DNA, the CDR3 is TGTGCCAGCAGCCATGAACCGTCTAACACTGAAGCTTTCTTT. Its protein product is CASSHEPSNTEAFF. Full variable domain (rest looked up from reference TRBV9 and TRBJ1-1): DSGVTQTPKHLITATGQRVTLRCSPRSGDLSVYWYQQSLDQGLQFLIQYYNGEERAKGNILERFSAQQFPDLHSELNLSSLELGDSALYFCASSHEPSNTEAFFGQGTRLTVV.